This TCR beta chain was observed in a study of T cell repertoires in cytomegalovirus infection. For the study at large: Researchers turned to recently identified HLA-C-restricted CMV epitopes as well as well-studied HLA-B-restricted ones. A matching HLA type, together with CMV infection, was signaled by public TCR beta signatures.

A single record per CDR3 protein comes from TCRdb applying MiXCR to the reads. The sample shows about 470,000 distinct CDR3 sequences, approximately 42% of them seen only once. This CDR3 has 16 amino acids. V was clipped by 5 bases and J by 2 bases, with 16 bases between them. Overall study results and limits: Carriers of CMV plus the relevant HLA were identified by cumulative public TCR beta family frequency. In two of eight donors, the top clonotype was HLA-C-restricted CMV-specific.

In regard to this clonotype: Its antigen is currently unknown.

V is TRBV12-3 or TRBV12-4 and J is TRBJ2-1, with D tentatively TRBD1 or TRBD2 (5 bases each). The sequencing here drew on cultured PBMCs, taken from culture after CMV antigen stimulation. This clonotype was obtained from a human donor in good health (CMV status not recorded). Some clones in this sample may be carry-over from other donors' samples. The CDR3 nucleotides are TGTGCCAGCAGTCCGGACCGGGACGGCCCCTACAATGAGCAGTTCTTC. Translating it yields CASSPDRDGPYNEQFF.